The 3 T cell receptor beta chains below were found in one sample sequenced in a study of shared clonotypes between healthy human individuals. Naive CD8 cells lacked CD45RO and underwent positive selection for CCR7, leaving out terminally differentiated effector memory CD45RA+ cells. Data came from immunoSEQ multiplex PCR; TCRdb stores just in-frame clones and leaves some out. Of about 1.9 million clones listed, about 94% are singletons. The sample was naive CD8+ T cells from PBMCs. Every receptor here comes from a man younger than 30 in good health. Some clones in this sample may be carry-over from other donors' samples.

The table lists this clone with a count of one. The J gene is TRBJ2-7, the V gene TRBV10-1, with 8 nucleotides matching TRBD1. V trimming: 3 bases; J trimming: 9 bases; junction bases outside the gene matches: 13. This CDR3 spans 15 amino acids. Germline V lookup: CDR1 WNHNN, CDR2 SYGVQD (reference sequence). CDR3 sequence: CASSEPGQDYDGQYF. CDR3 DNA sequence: TGCGCCAGCAGTGAACCGGGACAGGATTATGACGGGCAGTACTTC.

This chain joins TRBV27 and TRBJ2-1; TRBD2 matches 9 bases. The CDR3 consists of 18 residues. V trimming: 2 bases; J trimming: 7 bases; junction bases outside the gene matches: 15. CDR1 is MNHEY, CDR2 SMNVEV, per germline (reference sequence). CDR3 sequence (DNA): TGTGCCAGCAGTTTAGGTAGCTGGGGACTAGCAGCTGTGAATGAGCAGTTCTTC. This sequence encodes CASSLGSWGLAAVNEQFF.

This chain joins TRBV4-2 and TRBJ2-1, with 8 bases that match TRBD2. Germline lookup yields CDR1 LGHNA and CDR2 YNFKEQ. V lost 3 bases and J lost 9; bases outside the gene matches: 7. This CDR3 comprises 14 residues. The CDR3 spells CASSQVGGGSEQFF. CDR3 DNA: TGTGCCAGCAGCCAGGTCGGCGGGGGGAGTGAGCAGTTCTTC.